These T cell receptor beta chains were read from a single sample in a study of technical replicates of blood from a few donors. Sequencing was performed with immunoSEQ multiplex PCR; in TCRdb, only in-frame clones are kept and a portion is missing. The sample has 60,000 to 80,000 clones, approximately 90% seen once; the top ten hold 0.38%. Sample: T cells isolated from PBMCs. The receptors stem from a human donor in good health. The CDR3 runs from the conserved cysteine through the conserved F or W. D genes are given only for firm matches. Not all rows give a size; the values are once, few, many and, for expanded clones, a class.

d_call cdr3_length clone_size j_call v_call cdr3_aa cdr3_nt
NA 14 NA TRBJ1-2 TRBV4-2 CASSQGFGGTGYTF TGTGCCAGCAGCCAAGGGTTCGGGGGGACTGGCTACACCTTC
TRBD1 13 NA TRBJ1-2 TRBV29-1 CSVEGQGIYGYTF TGCAGCGTTGAAGGACAGGGAATCTATGGCTACACCTTC
TRBD2 20 NA TRBJ2-2 TRBV9 CASGGGQRLAGGENTGELFF TGTGCCAGCGGCGGGGGGCAGAGGCTAGCGGGAGGCGAGAACACCGGGGAGCTGTTTTTT
TRBD2 18 once TRBJ2-7 TRBV9 CASSVDVAGGLGSYEQYF TGTGCCAGCAGCGTAGATGTAGCGGGAGGCCTCGGGTCTTACGAGCAGTACTTC
TRBD2 15 NA TRBJ2-7 TRBV5-1 CASSLEGLASYEQYF TGCGCCAGCAGCTTGGAAGGACTAGCAAGTTACGAGCAGTACTTC
TRBD2 14 NA TRBJ2-5 TRBV10-2 CASSSSGGGETQYF TGCGCCAGCAGCTCCTCTGGGGGGGGAGAGACCCAGTACTTC
NA 15 NA TRBJ2-7 TRBV10-3 CAIKERDSKAYEQYF TGTGCCATCAAGGAACGCGACAGCAAAGCCTACGAGCAGTACTTC
TRBD1 15 NA TRBJ1-2 TRBV28 CASSSPRDSLYGYTF TGTGCCAGCAGTTCACCTCGGGACAGCCTCTATGGCTACACCTTC
TRBD1 16 NA TRBJ2-5 TRBV4-2 CASSRRTTGGEETQYF TGTGCCAGCAGCCGCCGTACGACAGGGGGCGAGGAGACCCAGTACTTC
NA 15 few TRBJ1-4 TRBV7-9 CASSLLGDRDEKLFF TGTGCCAGCAGCTTACTCGGGGATCGGGATGAAAAACTGTTTTTT
TRBD2 15 NA TRBJ2-7 TRBV4-2 CASSHPGLAGGEQYF TGTGCCAGCAGCCATCCGGGACTAGCGGGAGGGGAGCAGTACTTC
TRBD2 16 NA TRBJ2-3 TRBV10-3 CATRLAGATSTDTQYF TGTGCCACCCGACTAGCGGGCGCTACTAGCACAGATACGCAGTATTTT
NA 14 few TRBJ1-4 TRBV5-1 CASREDSLNEKLFF TGCGCCAGCAGGGAAGACAGCCTTAATGAAAAACTGTTTTTT
TRBD1 15 NA TRBJ1-1 TRBV5-1 CASSLQGAPDTEAFF TGCGCCAGCAGCTTGCAGGGGGCGCCGGACACTGAAGCTTTCTTT
NA 10 few TRBJ1-1 TRBV2 CASISSEAFF TGTGCCAGCATCTCGTCTGAAGCTTTCTTT
NA 17 NA TRBJ1-4 TRBV4-2 CASSKDGGGGVGEKLFF TGTGCCAGCAGCAAGGACGGCGGGGGTGGCGTGGGTGAAAAACTGTTTTTT
TRBD1 16 NA TRBJ2-3 TRBV30 CAWSVQGTGGAWTQYF TGTGCCTGGAGTGTACAAGGGACAGGGGGCGCATGGACGCAGTATTTT
TRBD2 15 NA TRBJ2-7 TRBV11-3 CASSLGGLAVYEQYF TGTGCCAGCAGCTTAGGAGGGCTAGCGGTCTACGAGCAGTACTTC
TRBD1 17 once TRBJ1-1 TRBV5-8 CASSPYWGQGSFNEAFF TGTGCCAGCAGCCCCTATTGGGGACAGGGCAGTTTTAATGAAGCTTTCTTT
NA 14 NA TRBJ1-3 TRBV7-3 CASSLNAAISTIYF TGTGCCAGCAGCTTAAATGCGGCGATAAGCACCATATATTTT
TRBD2 13 NA TRBJ2-1 TRBV7-9 CASGGAGVVEQFF TGTGCCAGCGGGGGAGCGGGAGTAGTTGAGCAGTTCTTC
TRBD1 13 NA TRBJ1-2 TRBV4-1 CASSYQGAGGYTF TGCGCCAGCAGCTACCAGGGGGCCGGGGGCTACACCTTC
NA 15 NA TRBJ1-5 TRBV27 CASSFARYSNQPQHF TGTGCCAGCAGTTTCGCGCGGTATAGCAATCAGCCCCAGCATTTT
NA 13 NA TRBJ2-1 TRBV29-1 CSVDDGRYNEQFF TGCAGCGTTGATGATGGCCGTTACAATGAGCAGTTCTTC
NA 13 NA TRBJ2-7 TRBV5-1 CASSFDARYEQYF TGCGCCAGCAGTTTCGACGCTAGGTACGAGCAGTACTTC
NA 11 NA TRBJ1-4 TRBV29-1 CSVGWAEKLFF TGCAGCGTCGGATGGGCTGAAAAACTGTTTTTT
NA 16 NA TRBJ1-1 TRBV5-1 CASNIKIGGGYTEAFF TGCGCCAGCAACATAAAAATAGGGGGGGGATACACTGAAGCTTTCTTT
NA 13 NA TRBJ1-5 TRBV4-2 CASSQDSNQPQHF TGTGCCAGCAGCCAAGACAGTAATCAGCCCCAGCATTTT
TRBD1 12 NA TRBJ2-7 TRBV10-3 CAISEGQGGQYF TGTGCCATCAGTGAGGGACAGGGCGGGCAGTACTTC
NA 14 NA TRBJ1-1 TRBV28 CASSLVAVDTEAFF TGTGCCAGCAGTTTAGTGGCGGTGGACACTGAAGCTTTCTTT
NA 13 NA TRBJ2-1 TRBV7-2 CASSPSSYNEQFF TGTGCCAGCAGCCCCTCCTCCTACAATGAGCAGTTCTTC
TRBD1 14 NA TRBJ1-4 TRBV4-3 CASKVRDRGEKLFF TGCGCCAGCAAGGTCCGGGACAGGGGTGAAAAACTGTTTTTT
TRBD2 15 NA TRBJ2-2 TRBV5-6 CASSTSGRGHGELFF TGTGCCAGCAGCACTAGCGGGAGGGGGCACGGGGAGCTGTTTTTT
NA 13 NA TRBJ2-7 TRBV27 CASSFQVGYEQYF TGTGCCAGCAGTTTTCAGGTTGGGTACGAGCAGTACTTC
NA 16 NA TRBJ1-5 TRBV23-1 CASRPMGGYSNQPQHF TGCGCCAGCAGGCCCATGGGAGGCTATAGCAATCAGCCCCAGCATTTT
TRBD2 14 NA TRBJ2-3 TRBV9 CASRASGGEDTQYF TGTGCCAGCAGGGCGAGCGGGGGGGAAGATACGCAGTATTTT
TRBD1 15 NA TRBJ1-1 TRBV27 CASSPLTGWDTEAFF TGTGCCAGCAGTCCCTTGACAGGGTGGGACACTGAAGCTTTCTTT
TRBD2 18 NA TRBJ2-3 TRBV9 CASSGRTSARERTDTQYF TGTGCCAGCAGCGGCCGAACGTCCGCGCGGGAGAGGACAGATACGCAGTATTTT
NA 13 NA TRBJ2-3 TRBV28 CASSLAGWHTQYF TGTGCCAGCAGTTTGGCAGGTTGGCATACGCAGTATTTT
TRBD2 16 once TRBJ2-7 TRBV7-8 CASSLSSGGPSYEQYF TGTGCCAGCAGCTTATCTAGCGGGGGACCATCCTACGAGCAGTACTTC
TRBD2 16 NA TRBJ2-1 TRBV4-1 CASSQDETWTSMEQFF TGCGCCAGCAGCCAAGACGAAACCTGGACTAGCATGGAGCAGTTCTTC
TRBD2 15 NA TRBJ2-3 TRBV27 CASSLRTSGINTQYF TGTGCCAGCAGTTTACGGACTAGCGGGATTAATACGCAGTATTTT
NA 16 NA TRBJ2-3 TRBV5-4 CASSLFRGGRTDTQYF TGTGCCAGCAGCTTGTTTAGGGGAGGAAGGACAGATACGCAGTATTTT